This T cell receptor beta chain was sequenced in a study of Ad26.COV2.S vaccination and SARS-CoV-2 variants (dated by TCRdb to the early 2020s). General notes on the study: TCRbeta repertoire sequencing was used to assess the specificity and breadth of SARS-CoV-2-reactive T cell receptors after Ad26.COV2.S vaccination. The TCR-sequenced set comprised approximately 32 samples: some 20 Ad26.COV2.S vaccine recipients, 5 placebo recipients and 8 SARS-CoV-2 convalescent individuals.

Its CDR3 holds 16 amino acids, cysteine through phenylalanine. Only the CDR3 region is kept as DNA, spanning 48 bases read in frame from base 1. After removal of 2 bases from V and 3 bases from J, the junction retains 6 bases not matched to a gene. For CDR1 and CDR2, the germline V gene lists MDHEN and SYDVKM. Concerning this clone itself: Its recognized antigen is unknown. It has no much larger one-base neighbor in the sample; base qualities were not kept.

TCRbeta CDR3 regions were sequenced with the immunoSEQ Assay. After extraction, genomic DNA underwent amplification by bias-controlled multiplex PCR, followed by high-throughput sequencing. As for the authors' bioinformatics: To quantify the absolute abundance of every unique TCRbeta CDR3 region, sequences were collapsed and filtered. Usable DNA was measured by amplifying reference genes present in all nucleated cells, and TCRbeta template counts were normalized to that usable DNA to estimate T cell fraction. Repertoire TCRs were annotated as SARS-CoV-2-specific by exact matching of V gene, CDR3 amino acid sequence and J gene to a known reactive TCR set. MIRA supplied the reference SARS-CoV-2 TCR set, which was filtered for enrichment in COVID-19-positive ImmuneCODE repertoires so that public or cross-reactive TCRs were removed. Based on the MIRA antigens, annotated TCRs were further analysed at the level of specific ORF or position within ORF. Breadth was defined as the number of annotated unique rearrangements divided by the total number of unique productive rearrangements, and depth was defined as the summed frequency of the annotated unique rearrangements. Group comparisons of TCR breadth used two-sided Wilcoxon rank-sum tests. TCRdb took this table from immuneACCESS and kept in-frame rearrangements with V and J called. Such tables lack part of the clones; where checked against another copy, unresolved V genes explain under half of the gap, and the rest is unexplained. V, J and clone size are those of that table, while D and trimming were read from the DNA. The sample table lists about 350,000 clones, 92% of them with a count of one. Around 4% of the sample belongs to the ten largest clones.

The time point tag for this specimen amounts to: individuals recovered from natural SARS-CoV-2 infection. Findings and caveats that apply to the study as a whole: Vaccine and placebo recipients had similar non-spike TCR breadth, a finding consistent with the vaccine containing only spike. According to the authors, total T cell responses may have been underestimated by the TCR breadth and depth analyses. Substantial breadth of spike-specific CD8+ and CD4+ T cell responses was reported after vaccination. Spike-specific TCR breadth was higher in Ad26.COV2.S recipients than in placebo recipients (P = 0.0014).

The V and J genes are TRBV28 and TRBJ1-4, and 7 junctional nucleotides match TRBD1. The source of this sequence is a human donor who had recovered from COVID-19. The specimen comprised peripheral blood, sampled after recovery from COVID-19. The CDR3 is CASSLVRGRANEKLFF. In nucleotides, the sequence is TGTGCCAGCAGTTTAGTCAGGGGGAGGGCTAATGAAAAACTGTTTTTT.